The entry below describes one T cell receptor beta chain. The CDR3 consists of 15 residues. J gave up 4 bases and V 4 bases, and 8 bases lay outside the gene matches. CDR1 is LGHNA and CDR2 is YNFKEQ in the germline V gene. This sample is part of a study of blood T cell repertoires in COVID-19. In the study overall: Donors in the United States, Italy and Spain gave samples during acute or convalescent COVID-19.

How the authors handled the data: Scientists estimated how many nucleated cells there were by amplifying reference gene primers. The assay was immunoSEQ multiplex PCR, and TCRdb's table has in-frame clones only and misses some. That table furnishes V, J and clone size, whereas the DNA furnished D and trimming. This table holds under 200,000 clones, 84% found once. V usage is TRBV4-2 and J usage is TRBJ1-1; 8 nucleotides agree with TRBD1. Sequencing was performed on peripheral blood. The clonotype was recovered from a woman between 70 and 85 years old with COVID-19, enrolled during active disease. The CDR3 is CASSPVTGGGTEAFF. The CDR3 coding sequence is TGTGCCAGCAGCCCGGTAACAGGGGGAGGCACTGAAGCTTTCTTT.